These T cell receptor beta chains were read from a single sample in a study of OX40 agonist ivuxolimab in advanced cancers. Measured with immunoSEQ multiplex PCR; TCRdb has only the in-frame clones, and not every one. The sample yields 83,000 or so clones, 65% to 85% seen once. The source material was CD4+ or CD8+ T cells sorted from blood, sampled in a trial of the OX40 agonist ivuxolimab. The receptor set was obtained from an adult with an advanced solid tumor such as melanoma, head and neck, liver or kidney cancer. Each CDR3 is given with its conserved first and last residue. The order of the fields is D gene, J gene, V gene, clone size, CDR3 protein, CDR3 DNA. The D gene is left open where the match is weak. Size is omitted from some rows. Given values are once, few, many or a class for expanded clones.

>-|TRBJ2-3|TRBV5-6|-
CASSLGASTDTQYF
TGTGCCAGCAGCCTAGGAGCTAGCACAGATACGCAGTATTTT
>-|TRBJ1-1|TRBV6-5|-
CASSLGNLGPAKAFF
TGTGCCAGCAGTTTAGGGAACCTGGGCCCGGCCAAAGCTTTCTTT
>TRBD1|TRBJ2-3|TRBV6-5|-
CASSYGTGLTDTQYF
TGTGCCAGCAGTTACGGGACAGGGCTAACAGATACGCAGTATTTT
>TRBD2|TRBJ2-3|TRBV5-1|-
CASSFKLAADTQYF
TGCGCCAGCAGCTTTAAACTAGCGGCAGATACGCAGTATTTT
>TRBD1|TRBJ2-7|TRBV7-9|once
CASSSPGQAYEQYF
TGTGCCAGCAGCAGCCCGGGACAGGCCTACGAGCAGTACTTC
>-|TRBJ2-1|TRBV11-2|-
CASSLYEVTYNEQFF
TGTGCCAGCAGCTTATACGAGGTGACCTACAATGAGCAGTTCTTC
>-|TRBJ1-1|TRBV7-9|-
CASSESRTEAFF
TGTGCCAGCAGCGAGAGTCGAACTGAAGCTTTCTTT
>-|TRBJ2-7|TRBV6-6|once
CASSYSGVEQYF
TGTGCCAGCAGTTACTCAGGGGTCGAGCAGTACTTC
>TRBD1|TRBJ1-2|TRBV6-1|-
CASSEGLAGGYGYTF
TGTGCCAGCAGTGAAGGATTGGCAGGGGGCTATGGCTACACCTTC
>TRBD1|TRBJ1-1|TRBV27|once
CASALQGARTEAFF
TGTGCCAGCGCCCTACAGGGGGCGCGAACTGAAGCTTTCTTT
>-|TRBJ2-7|TRBV6-1|-
CASSDRLTYEQYF
TGTGCCAGCAGTGACAGGCTTACCTACGAGCAGTACTTC
>-|TRBJ1-2|TRBV2|few
CASSNPGYTF
TGTGCCAGCAGTAACCCTGGCTACACCTTC